A single sample is the source of the 14 T cell receptor beta chains below, sequenced in a study of T-cell memory formation after mild COVID-19 (TCRdb year 2021). The method was 5' RACE. These reads were obtained on an Illumina NovaSeq 6000. The raw public reads went through TCRdb reprocessing: fastp at Q25, MiXCR clone calling, in-frame beta chains kept. Every entry covers one CDR3 protein and lists the most common genes and DNA from its rows. The sample contains hundreds of thousands of distinct CDR3 sequences, around 28% of them found a single time. Approximately 13% of the sample is held by the ten biggest clonotypes. The material sequenced was PBMCs or a T cell subset sorted from them (not recorded which). The receptors here all came from an adult woman who had mild COVID-19 (a few samples of this study predate the infection). The sample titles of this study are shuffled in the database, so cell type and time point are left out; the donor was told from shared clones.

This chain links TRBV30 with TRBJ2-5; possible D gene TRBD2, 6 bases. Trimming shortened V by 3 bases and J by 3 bases, and 23 bases separated the two germline ends. The CDR3 totals 17 residues. CDR1 GTSNPN and CDR2 SVGIG come from the germline V gene (reference sequence). The CDR3 is CAWRPGTRFTLEETQYF. CDR3 nucleotide sequence: TGTGCCTGGAGGCCCGGGACTCGCTTTACCCTCGAAGAGACCCAGTACTTC.

The table lists this clonotype with a few counts. The rearrangement joins TRBV5-1 to TRBJ1-1; 8 nucleotides agree with TRBD1. CDR3 length: 15 amino acids. J lost 1 base, V lost 1 base, and 3 bases had no gene match. Germline V gives CDR1 SGHRS, CDR2 YFSETQ. The CDR3 DNA reads TGCGCCAGCAGCTTGAGTGGACAGGGGAACACTGAAGCTTTCTTT. Its protein is CASSLSGQGNTEAFF.

V is TRBV5-6 and J is TRBJ2-1; possibly TRBD1 for D (5 bases). Per germline, CDR1 SGHDT and CDR2 YYEEEE. Trimming stripped 0 bases from V and 7 bases from J, with 17 bases between. This CDR3 is built from 16 residues. This CDR3 is CASSLGWQGAGNEQFF. DNA for the CDR3: TGTGCCAGCAGCTTGGGTTGGCAGGGTGCCGGGAATGAGCAGTTCTTC.

This clonotype has just a few counts. The V call is TRBV12-3 or TRBV12-4, the J call TRBJ2-3, with D possibly TRBD1 on 5 matching bases. V lost 7 bases and J 2 bases, leaving 16 bases between the germline ends. This CDR3 comprises 15 residues. The chain's CDR3 is CASNGNRWYTDTQYF. The CDR3 DNA reads TGTGCCAGCAACGGAAACAGGTGGTACACAGATACGCAGTATTTT.

The rearrangement uses TRBV5-1 and TRBJ2-3; 14 bases line up with TRBD2. In germline, CDR1 is SGHRS, CDR2 YFSETQ. With 3 bases clipped from V and 5 bases from J, the junction kept 8 bases outside the gene matches. The CDR3 has 17 residues. CDR3 in amino acids: CASSSTSGGASQDTQYF. The CDR3 DNA sequence: TGCGCCAGCAGCTCGACTAGCGGGGGGGCGAGTCAAGATACGCAGTATTTT.

The chain has TRBV6-2 or TRBV6-3 and TRBJ2-3; D is possibly TRBD2 (6 bases). Germline V CDR1 and CDR2: MNHEY, SVGEGT. The CDR3 consists of 15 residues. The ends were cut back, 4 bases at V and 1 base at J, with 12 bases in the middle. Here the CDR3 reads CASSWRSGRTDTQYF. The CDR3 nucleotides read TGTGCCAGCAGTTGGCGTAGCGGACGCACAGATACGCAGTATTTT.

CDR3 DNA sequence: TGTGCCAGCAGCTTAGATGTGGTGGAGACCCAGTACTTC. Its translation: CASSLDVVETQYF. V and J are TRBV7-9 and TRBJ2-5; no clear D. Germline values: CDR1 SEHNR, CDR2 FQNEAQ (reference sequence). V dropped 1 base and J dropped 5 bases, with 8 bases sitting between them. CDR3 size: 13 residues.

This clonotype was seen a handful of times. The chain uses TRBV20-1 and TRBJ2-2; 14 nucleotides line up with TRBD2. CDR1 and CDR2 (germline): DFQATT, SNEGSKA (reference sequence). CDR3 size: 15 residues. V dropped 2 bases and J dropped 9; count of bases not matched to a gene: 5. CDR3 sequence: CSARSGTSGSRELFF. The CDR3 bases are TGCAGTGCTAGATCGGGGACTAGCGGGAGCCGGGAGCTGTTTTTT.

This clonotype was observed a single time. The chain combines TRBV12-3 or TRBV12-4 with TRBJ2-1; a weak D match, TRBD2 (5 bases). V lost 3 bases and J 9 bases, leaving 18 bases between the germline ends. The CDR3 runs 15 residues. The CDR3 sequence is CASSLGGLDTGEQFF. CDR3 nucleotide sequence: TGTGCCAGCAGTTTGGGTGGACTCGACACTGGTGAGCAGTTCTTC.

This clonotype was counted between two and nine times. This chain joins TRBV10-3 and TRBJ2-3; the D gene is possibly TRBD2 (6 bases). The CDR3 contains 16 residues. Germline assignment: CDR1 ENHRY and CDR2 SYGVKD. V lost 4 bases to trimming and J lost 4 bases, with 18 bases between them. Here the CDR3 DNA reads TGTGCCATCAGTGGGGAGAGGCTCACGGGGGCAGATACGCAGTATTTT. This codes for CAISGERLTGADTQYF.

The genes are TRBV5-1 and TRBJ2-3, with D hard to call. V lost 1 base, J lost 4 bases, and 13 bases lay in between. Germline V CDR1 and CDR2: SGHRS, YFSETQ. The CDR3 loop spans 15 amino acids. Here the CDR3 reads CASSLSIPGADTQYF. Written as DNA, the CDR3 is TGCGCCAGCAGCTTGAGTATCCCAGGTGCAGATACGCAGTATTTT.

V usage is TRBV6-6 and J usage is TRBJ2-7, with D perhaps matching TRBD1 or TRBD2 (5 bases each). Deletions cut 0 bases from V and 7 bases from J, with 19 bases between. Germline V gene data show CDR1 as MNHNY and CDR2 as SVGAGI (reference sequence). The length of the CDR3 is 16 residues. The CDR3 is CASSYSPGTSLPEQYF. The CDR3 nucleotides read TGTGCCAGCAGTTACTCACCCGGGACGAGCCTGCCGGAGCAGTACTTC.

This clonotype was observed a handful of times. V is TRBV27 and J is TRBJ2-3; 7 bases map to TRBD1. This CDR3 region has 13 residues. Germline values: CDR1 MNHEY, CDR2 SMNVEV (reference sequence). The J segment lost 6 bases and the V segment lost 5 bases, leaving 5 bases of the junction unmatched. DNA for the CDR3: TGTGCCAGCAGTCGAGTACAGGGGGATACGCAGTATTTT. Its translation is CASSRVQGDTQYF.

This clonotype was counted ten times or more. J is TRBJ2-3 and V is TRBV29-1; D not certain. Germline CDR1 SQVTM, CDR2 ANQGSEA. There are 13 residues in the CDR3. V shed 3 bases and J shed 2 bases, with 9 bases lying between them. CDR3 in amino acids: CSVDLQYTDTQYF. For the CDR3, the DNA is TGCAGCGTTGACCTCCAGTACACAGATACGCAGTATTTT.